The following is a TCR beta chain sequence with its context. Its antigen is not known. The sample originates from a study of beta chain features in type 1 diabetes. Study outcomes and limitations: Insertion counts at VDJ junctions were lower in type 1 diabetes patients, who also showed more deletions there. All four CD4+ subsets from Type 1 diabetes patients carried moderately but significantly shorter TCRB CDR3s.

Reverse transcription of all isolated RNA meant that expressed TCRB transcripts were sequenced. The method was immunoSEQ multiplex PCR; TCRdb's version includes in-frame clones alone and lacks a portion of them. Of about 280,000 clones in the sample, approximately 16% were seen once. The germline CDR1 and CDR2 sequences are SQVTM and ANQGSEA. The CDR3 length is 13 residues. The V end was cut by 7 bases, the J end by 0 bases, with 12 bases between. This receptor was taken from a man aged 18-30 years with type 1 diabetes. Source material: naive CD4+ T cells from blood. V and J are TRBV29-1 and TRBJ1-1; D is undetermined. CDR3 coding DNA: TGCAGCGGGAGCCCCATATTGAACACTGAAGCTTTCTTT. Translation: CSGSPILNTEAFF.